This entry is about one T cell receptor beta chain. This clone was detected only a few times. The antigen it recognizes is unknown. Per-nucleotide qualities are absent, and no much larger clonotype sits a single base away. The data were obtained in a study of blood T cell repertoires in COVID-19 (dated by TCRdb to 2019 to 2021). With respect to the entire study: Samples from collaborators originated in the United States, Italy and Spain and spanned both the acute and convalescent phases of COVID-19. The dataset comprised deeply sampled blood TCRbeta repertoires from subjects exposed to, actively infected with, or recovered from COVID-19. Sample metadata almost always included a de-identified subject ID, COVID-19 status, age in years and sex. The prospective study material was composed of cDNA or gDNA derived from T cells, B-cell-depleted T cells, or PBMCs. A freely available public database, intended as a resource for researchers studying the immune response to SARS-CoV-2, is where the repertoires were released. Where HLA class I and class II types were available, the types were taken from metadata supplied by the sample provider, not from assay-based typing. Samples were obtained from the ongoing ImmuneRACE study (first 160 participants) and from 1,000 to 1,500 subjects provided by 6 global collaborators. Overall study results and their limits: How much clinical and demographic metadata was included differed by source and by participant, and the metadata was provided uncurated.

The collaborating institutions used their own protocols to collect whole blood in K2EDTA tubes. For TCRbeta analysis, collaborator samples were shipped as frozen whole blood, as isolated PBMCs, or as DNA extracted from either sample type. TCRbeta CDR3 regions were amplified from genomic DNA by means of the immunoSEQ Assay, a bias-controlled multiplex PCR. The paper's processing steps were these. Within the assay, amplification of reference gene primers was used to estimate how many nucleated cells each sample contained. To quantify the absolute abundance of each unique TCRbeta CDR3 rearrangement, sequence reads were collapsed and filtered. Productive Simpson clonality was computed per sample as the square root of Simpson's diversity index over productive rearrangements. The immuneACCESS repertoire file appears here via TCRdb, limited to in-frame rearrangements. These files lack a portion of the clones; in checked studies, under half of the deficit traces to unresolved V genes, and the cause of the others is not known. From that table come the V and J calls and clone size; the DNA was used to work out D and trimming. In all, the sample holds around 130,000 clones, and around three quarters of those were seen once. The ten biggest clones cover roughly 10% of the sample.

In the germline V gene, CDR1 corresponds to SGHRS and CDR2 to YFSETQ. From the cysteine up to the phenylalanine, the CDR3 has a length of 16 residues. This entry keeps only the CDR3 DNA: 48 bases, framed from base 1. The trim is 1 base for V and 4 bases for J, with a gap of 14 bases between the germline ends. This receptor was taken from a human donor in a cohort sampled during active COVID-19. The rearranged chain carries TRBV5-1 and TRBJ2-2; TRBD1 is perhaps the D gene, given 6 matching bases. Source material: peripheral blood. The sequenced DNA is TGCGCCAGCAGCTTGCAAGGTCCAGGGGCCACCGGGGAGCTGTTTTTT. Its product reads: CASSLQGPGATGELFF.